This TCR beta chain was observed in a study of human T cells and chemical hapten exposure. In the study overall: Sensitizing treatment utilized 2% DPC over a roughly 2 cm by roughly 2 cm portion of upper inner arm skin.

Specified time point: patch test 2, 6 weeks after DPC sensitization. Described treatment: therapeutic diphenylcyclopropenone sensitization with weekly scalp DPC. Patches went on only after blood had been drawn each time. The study's findings and limits: There was alopecia in the donors, so their immune response may differ from that of healthy people.

TCRdb reprocessed the RACE reads via MiXCR and lists one record per CDR3 protein. The sample includes some 71,000 distinct CDR3 sequences, under 13% of them seen just once. This clonotype has a count of ten or more. Its antigen is as yet unknown. Looked up from germline, CDR1 is SNHLY and CDR2 is FYNNEI. V shed 6 bases and J shed 0 bases, with 14 bases lying between them. This CDR3 comprises 15 residues. This TCR was sampled from a woman in her 50s with alopecia areata. Some clones in this sample may be carry-over from other donors' samples. The starting material was whole blood, obtained in connection with sensitization to the hapten diphenylcyclopropenone (DPC). This chain connects TRBV2 to TRBJ2-5; possibly TRBD1 for D (6 bases). This CDR3 reads CASRRQTGNQETQYF. The DNA for the CDR3 is TGTGCCAGCAGAAGGCAAACAGGGAACCAAGAGACCCAGTACTTC.